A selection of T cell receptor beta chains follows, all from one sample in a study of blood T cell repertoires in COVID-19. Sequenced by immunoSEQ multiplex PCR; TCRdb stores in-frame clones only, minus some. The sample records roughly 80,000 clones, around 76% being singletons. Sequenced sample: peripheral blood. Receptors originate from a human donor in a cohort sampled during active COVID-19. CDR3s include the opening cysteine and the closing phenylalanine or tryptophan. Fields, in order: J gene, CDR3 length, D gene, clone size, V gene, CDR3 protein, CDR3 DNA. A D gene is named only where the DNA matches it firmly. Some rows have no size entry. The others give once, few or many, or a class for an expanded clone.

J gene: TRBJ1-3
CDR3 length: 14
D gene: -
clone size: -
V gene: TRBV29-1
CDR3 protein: CSVFGTVSGNTIYF
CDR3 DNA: TGCAGCGTTTTTGGTACAGTCTCTGGAAACACCATATATTTT

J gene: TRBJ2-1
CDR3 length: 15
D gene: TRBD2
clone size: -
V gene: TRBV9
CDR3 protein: CASNLAGDPYNEQFF
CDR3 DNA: TGTGCCAGCAATCTAGCGGGGGACCCCTACAATGAGCAGTTCTTC

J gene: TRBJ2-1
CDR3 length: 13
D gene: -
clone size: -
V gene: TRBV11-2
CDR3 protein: CASSLAEYNEQFF
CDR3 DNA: TGTGCCAGCAGCTTAGCCGAGTACAATGAGCAGTTCTTC

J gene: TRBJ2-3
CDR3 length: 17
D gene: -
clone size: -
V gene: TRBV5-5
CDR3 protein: CASSSGTLADDTDTQYF
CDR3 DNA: TGTGCCAGCAGCTCTGGCACCCTAGCAGACGACACAGATACGCAGTATTTT

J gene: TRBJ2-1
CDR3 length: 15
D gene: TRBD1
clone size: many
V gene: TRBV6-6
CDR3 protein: CASTNWGQGYHEQFF
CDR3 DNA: TGTGCCAGCACTAACTGGGGACAGGGGTACCATGAGCAGTTCTTC

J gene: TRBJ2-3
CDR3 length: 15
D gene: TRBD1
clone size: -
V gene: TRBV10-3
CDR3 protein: CAISDQDRDWDTQYF
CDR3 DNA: TGTGCCATCAGTGACCAGGACAGGGACTGGGATACGCAGTATTTT

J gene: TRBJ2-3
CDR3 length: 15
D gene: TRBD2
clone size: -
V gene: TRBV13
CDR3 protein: CASSSTGTTYGTQYF
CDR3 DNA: TGTGCCAGCAGCTCTACCGGGACTACCTACGGTACGCAGTATTTT

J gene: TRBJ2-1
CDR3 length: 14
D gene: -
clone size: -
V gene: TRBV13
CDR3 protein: CASSLVTPYNEQFF
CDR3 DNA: TGTGCCAGCAGCCTTGTAACTCCCTACAATGAGCAGTTCTTC

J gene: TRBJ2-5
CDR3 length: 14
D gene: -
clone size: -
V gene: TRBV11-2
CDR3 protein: CASSFVQDQETQYF
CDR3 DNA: TGTGCCAGCAGCTTCGTACAGGACCAAGAGACCCAGTACTTC

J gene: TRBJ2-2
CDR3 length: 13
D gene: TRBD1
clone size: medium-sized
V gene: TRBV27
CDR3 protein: CASRTGLYGELFF
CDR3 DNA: TGTGCCAGCCGGACAGGGTTGTACGGGGAGCTGTTTTTT

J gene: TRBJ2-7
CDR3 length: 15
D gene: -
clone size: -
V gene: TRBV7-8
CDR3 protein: CASSHRGTISYEQYF
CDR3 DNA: TGTGCCAGCAGCCATCGAGGCACCATCTCCTACGAGCAGTACTTC

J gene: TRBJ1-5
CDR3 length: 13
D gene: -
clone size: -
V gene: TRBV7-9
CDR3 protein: CASSLGAHQPQHF
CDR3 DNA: TGTGCCAGCAGCTTAGGTGCACACCAGCCCCAGCATTTT

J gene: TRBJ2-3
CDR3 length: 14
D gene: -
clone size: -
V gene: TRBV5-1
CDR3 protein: CASSLAGFPDTQYF
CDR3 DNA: TGCGCCAGCAGCTTGGCAGGGTTTCCAGATACGCAGTATTTT

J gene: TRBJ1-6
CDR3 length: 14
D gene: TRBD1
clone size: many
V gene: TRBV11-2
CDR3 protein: CASSPGQARSPLHF
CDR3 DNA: TGTGCCAGCAGCCCTGGACAGGCGAGGTCACCCCTCCACTTT

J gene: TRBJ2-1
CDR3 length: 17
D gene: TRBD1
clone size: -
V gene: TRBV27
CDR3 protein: CASSSIPGTGSYNEQFF
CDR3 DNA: TGTGCCAGCAGTTCCATCCCCGGGACAGGCTCCTACAATGAGCAGTTCTTC

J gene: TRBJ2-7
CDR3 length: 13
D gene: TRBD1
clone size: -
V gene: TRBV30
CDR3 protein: CAWTGTAPYEQYF
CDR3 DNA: TGTGCCTGGACCGGGACAGCCCCCTACGAGCAGTACTTC

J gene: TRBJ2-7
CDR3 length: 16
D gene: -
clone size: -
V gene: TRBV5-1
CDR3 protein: CASSFVGLQSSYEQYF
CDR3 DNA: TGCGCCAGCAGCTTCGTAGGACTCCAAAGCTCCTACGAGCAGTACTTC

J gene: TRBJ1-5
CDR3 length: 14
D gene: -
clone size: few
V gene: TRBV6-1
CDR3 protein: CASSEQRAGQPQHF
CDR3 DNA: TGTGCCAGCAGTGAGCAGAGGGCAGGTCAGCCCCAGCATTTT

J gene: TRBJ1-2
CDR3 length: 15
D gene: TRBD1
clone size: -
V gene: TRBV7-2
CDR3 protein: CASSLDRGRYYGYTF
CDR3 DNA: TGTGCCAGCAGCTTAGACAGGGGGCGTTACTATGGCTACACCTTC

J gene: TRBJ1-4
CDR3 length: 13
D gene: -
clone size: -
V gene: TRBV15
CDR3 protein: CATSGWAHEKLFF
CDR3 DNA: TGTGCCACCAGCGGTTGGGCCCATGAAAAACTGTTTTTT

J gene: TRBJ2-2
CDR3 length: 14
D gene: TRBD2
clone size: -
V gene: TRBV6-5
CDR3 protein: CASSYSRGLGELFF
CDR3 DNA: TGTGCCAGCAGTTACTCGCGGGGGTTAGGGGAGCTGTTTTTT

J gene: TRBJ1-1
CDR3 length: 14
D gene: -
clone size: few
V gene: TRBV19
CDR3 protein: CASSIGAANTEAFF
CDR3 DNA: TGTGCCAGTAGTATAGGGGCAGCGAACACTGAAGCTTTCTTT

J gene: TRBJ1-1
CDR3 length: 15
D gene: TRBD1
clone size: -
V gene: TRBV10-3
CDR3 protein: CAISPTTGGETEAFF
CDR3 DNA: TGTGCCATCAGTCCTACGACAGGGGGAGAGACTGAAGCTTTCTTT

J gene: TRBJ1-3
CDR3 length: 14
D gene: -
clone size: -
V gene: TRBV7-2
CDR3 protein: CASSPGSSGNTIYF
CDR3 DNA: TGTGCCAGCAGCCCGGGATCCTCTGGAAACACCATATATTTT

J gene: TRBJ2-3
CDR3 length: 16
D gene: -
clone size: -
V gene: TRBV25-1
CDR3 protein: CASARRGGSGTDTQYF
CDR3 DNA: TGTGCCAGCGCCCGGAGGGGCGGAAGTGGCACAGATACGCAGTATTTT

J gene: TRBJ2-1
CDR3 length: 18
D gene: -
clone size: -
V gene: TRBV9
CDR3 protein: CASSKERYAGVGGNEQFF
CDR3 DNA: TGTGCCAGCAGCAAGGAGAGGTACGCTGGGGTGGGAGGCAATGAGCAGTTCTTC

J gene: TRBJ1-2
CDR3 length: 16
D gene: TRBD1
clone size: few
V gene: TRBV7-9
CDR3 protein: CASSPVQGPVNYGYTF
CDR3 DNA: TGTGCCAGCAGCCCAGTACAGGGGCCTGTTAACTATGGCTACACCTTC

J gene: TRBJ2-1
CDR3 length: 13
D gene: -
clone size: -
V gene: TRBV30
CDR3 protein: CAWETHDNNEQFF
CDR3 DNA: TGTGCCTGGGAGACCCATGACAACAATGAGCAGTTCTTC

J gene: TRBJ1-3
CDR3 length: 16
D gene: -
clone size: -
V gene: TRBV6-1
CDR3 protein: CASSEPGRGSGNTIYF
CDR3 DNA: TGTGCCAGCAGTGAACCGGGCAGGGGAAGTGGAAACACCATATATTTT

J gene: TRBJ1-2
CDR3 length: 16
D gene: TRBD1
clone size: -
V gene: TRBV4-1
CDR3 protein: CASSQRTGLTNYGYTF
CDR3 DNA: TGCGCCAGCAGCCAAAGGACAGGCCTCACTAACTATGGCTACACCTTC

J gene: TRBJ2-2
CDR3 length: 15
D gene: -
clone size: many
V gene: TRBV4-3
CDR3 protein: CASSHSAGNTGELFF
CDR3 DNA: TGCGCCAGCAGCCACTCAGCAGGGAACACCGGGGAGCTGTTTTTT

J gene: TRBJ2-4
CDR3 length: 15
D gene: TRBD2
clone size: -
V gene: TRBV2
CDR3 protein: CASSVGLAGSHIQYF
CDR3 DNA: TGTGCCAGCAGCGTAGGACTAGCGGGATCTCACATTCAGTACTTC

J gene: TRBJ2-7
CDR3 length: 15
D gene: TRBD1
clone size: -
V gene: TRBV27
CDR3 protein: CASSAVQGLSHEQYF
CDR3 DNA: TGTGCCAGCAGTGCGGTACAGGGGCTAAGCCACGAGCAGTACTTC

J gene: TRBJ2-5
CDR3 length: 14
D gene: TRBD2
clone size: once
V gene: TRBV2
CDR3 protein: CASRGTSGGLTQYF
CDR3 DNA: TGTGCCAGCAGAGGGACTAGCGGGGGGCTGACCCAGTACTTC

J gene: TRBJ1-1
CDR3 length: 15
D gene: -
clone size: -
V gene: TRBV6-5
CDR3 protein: CATRPGGWVNTEAFF
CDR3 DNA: TGTGCCACCCGTCCCGGGGGTTGGGTGAACACTGAAGCTTTCTTT

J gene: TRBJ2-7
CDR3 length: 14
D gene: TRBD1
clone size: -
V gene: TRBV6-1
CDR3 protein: CASSEWDRLYEQYF
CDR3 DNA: TGTGCCAGCAGTGAATGGGACAGACTCTACGAGCAGTACTTC

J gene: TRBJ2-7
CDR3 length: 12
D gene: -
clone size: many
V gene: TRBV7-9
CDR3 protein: CASSLGANEQYF
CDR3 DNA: TGTGCCAGCAGCTTGGGGGCCAACGAGCAGTACTTC

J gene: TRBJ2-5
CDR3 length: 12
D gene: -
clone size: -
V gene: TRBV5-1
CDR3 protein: CASGRGYETQYF
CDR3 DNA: TGCGCCAGCGGCAGGGGCTACGAGACCCAGTACTTC

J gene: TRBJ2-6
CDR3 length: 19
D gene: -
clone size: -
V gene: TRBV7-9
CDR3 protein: CASSLIGEADFSGANVLAF
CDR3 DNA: TGTGCCAGCAGCTTAATAGGGGAGGCGGATTTCTCTGGGGCCAACGTCCTGGCTTTC

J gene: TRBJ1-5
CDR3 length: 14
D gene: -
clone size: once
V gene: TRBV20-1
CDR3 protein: CSASQADSNQPQHF
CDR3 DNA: TGCAGTGCTAGTCAGGCTGATAGCAATCAGCCCCAGCATTTT

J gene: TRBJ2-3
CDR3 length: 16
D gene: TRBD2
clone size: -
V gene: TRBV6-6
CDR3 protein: CASIPGGGVFTDTQYF
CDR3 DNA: TGTGCCAGCATCCCGGGAGGGGGGGTGTTCACAGATACGCAGTATTTT

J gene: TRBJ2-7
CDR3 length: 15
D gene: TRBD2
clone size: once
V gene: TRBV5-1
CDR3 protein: CASSLKWGGSYEQYF
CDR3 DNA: TGCGCCAGCAGCTTGAAGTGGGGGGGCTCCTACGAGCAGTACTTC

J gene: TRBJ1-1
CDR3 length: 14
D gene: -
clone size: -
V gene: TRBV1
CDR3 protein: CTSSQDGEGFEAFF
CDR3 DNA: TGCACCAGCAGCCAAGATGGGGAGGGGTTTGAAGCTTTCTTT

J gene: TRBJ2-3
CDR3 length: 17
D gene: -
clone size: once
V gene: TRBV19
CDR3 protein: CASSPSHRLQTTDTQYF
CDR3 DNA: TGTGCCAGTAGTCCGTCCCATCGATTACAAACCACAGATACGCAGTATTTT

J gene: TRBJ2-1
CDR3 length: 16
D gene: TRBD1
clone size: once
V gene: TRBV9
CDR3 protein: CASSGVDRGIYNEQFF
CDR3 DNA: TGTGCCAGCAGCGGAGTGGACAGGGGGATCTACAATGAGCAGTTCTTC

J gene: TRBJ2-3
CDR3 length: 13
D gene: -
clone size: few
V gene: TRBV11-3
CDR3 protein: CASSLFSTDTQYF
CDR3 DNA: TGTGCCAGCAGCCTTTTCAGCACAGATACGCAGTATTTT

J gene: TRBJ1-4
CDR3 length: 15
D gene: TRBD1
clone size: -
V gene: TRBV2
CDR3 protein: CASSLQGGANEKLFF
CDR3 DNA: TGTGCCAGCAGCCTGCAGGGGGGTGCTAATGAAAAACTGTTTTTT

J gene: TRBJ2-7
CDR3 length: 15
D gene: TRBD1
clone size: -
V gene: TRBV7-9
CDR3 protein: CASSQDRAATYEQYF
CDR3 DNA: TGTGCCAGCAGCCAAGACAGGGCTGCCACCTACGAGCAGTACTTC

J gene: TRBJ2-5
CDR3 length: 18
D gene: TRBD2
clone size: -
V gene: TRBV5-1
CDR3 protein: CASTSHPMTSGGAETQYF
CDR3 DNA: TGCGCCAGCACCTCTCACCCCATGACTAGCGGAGGGGCAGAGACCCAGTACTTC

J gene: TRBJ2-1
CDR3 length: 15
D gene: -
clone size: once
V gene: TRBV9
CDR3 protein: CASSPTVSGYNEQFF
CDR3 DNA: TGTGCCAGCAGCCCTACAGTCAGCGGTTACAATGAGCAGTTCTTC

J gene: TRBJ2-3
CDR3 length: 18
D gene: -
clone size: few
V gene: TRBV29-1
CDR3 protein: CSVSLGARGLAGADTQYF
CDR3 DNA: TGCAGCGTTTCCTTGGGGGCGCGGGGGCTAGCAGGGGCAGATACGCAGTATTTT

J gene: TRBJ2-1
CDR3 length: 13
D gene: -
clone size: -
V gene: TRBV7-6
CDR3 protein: CASSLAQGSEQFF
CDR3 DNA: TGTGCCAGCAGCTTAGCGCAGGGATCTGAGCAGTTCTTC

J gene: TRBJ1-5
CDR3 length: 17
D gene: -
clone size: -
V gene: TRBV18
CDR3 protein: CASSLNTGGISNQPQHF
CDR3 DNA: TGTGCCAGCTCACTTAACACGGGGGGCATAAGCAATCAGCCCCAGCATTTT

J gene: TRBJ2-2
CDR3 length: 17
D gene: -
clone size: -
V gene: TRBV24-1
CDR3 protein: CAARFLDSPGCTGELFF
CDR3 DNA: TGTGCCGCCAGATTTTTGGACAGTCCGGGGTGCACCGGGGAGCTGTTTTTT

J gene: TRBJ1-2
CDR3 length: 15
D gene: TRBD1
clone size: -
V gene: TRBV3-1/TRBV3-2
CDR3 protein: CASSQAGGADYGYTF
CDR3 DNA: TGTGCCAGCAGCCAGGCAGGGGGCGCGGACTATGGCTACACCTTC

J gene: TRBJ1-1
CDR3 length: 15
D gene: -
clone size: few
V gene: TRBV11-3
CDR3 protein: CASSAWDTENTEAFF
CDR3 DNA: TGTGCCAGCAGCGCATGGGACACAGAGAACACTGAAGCTTTCTTT

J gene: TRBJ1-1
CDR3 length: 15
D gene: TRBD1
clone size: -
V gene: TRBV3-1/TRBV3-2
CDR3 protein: CASSPWGTGASEAFF
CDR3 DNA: TGTGCCAGCAGCCCCTGGGGGACAGGGGCCTCTGAAGCTTTCTTT

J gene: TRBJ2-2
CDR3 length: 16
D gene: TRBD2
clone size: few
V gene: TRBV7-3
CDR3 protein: CASSPEAGGNTGELFF
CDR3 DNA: TGTGCCAGCAGCCCCGAAGCGGGGGGAAATACCGGGGAGCTGTTTTTT

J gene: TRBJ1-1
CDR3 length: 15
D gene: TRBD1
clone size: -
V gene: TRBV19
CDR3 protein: CASSIDRTGNTEAFF
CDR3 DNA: TGTGCCAGTAGTATAGATCGGACAGGGAACACTGAAGCTTTCTTT